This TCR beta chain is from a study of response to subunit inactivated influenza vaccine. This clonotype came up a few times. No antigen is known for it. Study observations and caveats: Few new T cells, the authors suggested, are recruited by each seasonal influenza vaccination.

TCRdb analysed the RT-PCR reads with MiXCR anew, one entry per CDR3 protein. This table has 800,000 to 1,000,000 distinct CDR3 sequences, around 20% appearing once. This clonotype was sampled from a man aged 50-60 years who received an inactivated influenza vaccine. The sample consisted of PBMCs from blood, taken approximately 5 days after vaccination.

The CDR3 DNA reads TGTGCCAGCAGTAGGGGTGGCGGTATCGCCGAGACCCAGTACTTC. As protein: CASSRGGGIAETQYF. This chain joins TRBV7-8 and TRBJ2-5; D perhaps matches TRBD1 (5 bases). This CDR3 is built from 15 residues. Germline V gives CDR1 SGHVS, CDR2 FQNEAQ. Trimming took 6 bases from V and 5 from J, leaving 19 bases between them.